The subject of this entry is one T cell receptor (beta chain). What it binds is unknown. CDR3 length: 16 residues. Germline V gene lookup returns CDR1 SGHTA and CDR2 FQGNSA. Trimming at V came to 0 bases and at J to 8 bases, leaving 10 bases not matched to a gene. A single record per CDR3 protein comes from TCRdb applying MiXCR to the 5' RACE reads. The sample holds some 500,000 distinct CDR3 sequences, around 20% seen once. This record comes from a study of identical twins. General study results and limits: Twin pairs had excess sharing that was weaker in beta out-of-frame sequences.

The data were also submitted as part of a second study, on T cells expressing NK-cell markers. That source notes: HCMV seropositivity marked most of the eight sequenced donors; one was seronegative.

The sequenced sample consisted of CD4+ T cells sorted from blood. This receptor was taken from a woman aged 18-29 years in good health. This chain links TRBV7-2 with TRBJ1-2; 9 bases are shared with TRBD1. DNA of the CDR3: TGTGCCAGCAGCTTAGCGGGACTTACAGGGGGCGGCGGCTACACCTTC. Translation gives CASSLAGLTGGGGYTF.